The entry that follows covers one T cell receptor (beta chain) sequence. This specimen belongs to a study of blood T cell repertoires in COVID-19. Overall study context: Material from acute and convalescent COVID-19 was sourced from the United States, Italy and Spain. From T cells, B-cell-depleted T cells, or PBMCs came the material, which was cDNA or gDNA.

Germline lookup yields CDR1 SGHTA and CDR2 FQGTGA. Trimming removed 3 bases from V and 3 bases from J; junction bases left unmatched: 2. The CDR3 has 13 residues. Generated by immunoSEQ multiplex PCR, the TCRdb table keeps only in-frame clones and is missing some. The sample contains 250,000 to 350,000 clones, approximately 84% of which appear only once. This chain uses TRBV7-3 with TRBJ2-7, with 7 bases aligning to TRBD1. The sample comprised peripheral blood. The receptor was derived from a human donor with COVID-19, enrolled during active disease. The donor label of this sample is uncertain. The CDR3 here is CASSFGTDYEQYF. Written as DNA, the CDR3 is TGTGCCAGCAGCTTCGGGACAGACTACGAGCAGTACTTC.